The entry below describes one T cell receptor (beta chain). What it binds is unknown. This record comes from a study of cytomegalovirus exposure and HLA in healthy donors. Study-wide results and caveats: Rarity held for most TCR sequences, but there were some public TCRs that occurred in many donors. Presence/absence analyses assumed roughly uniform sequencing depth across donors. In a later analysis, DRB1 alleles had the most associated TCRs; HLA-C alleles the fewest.

Germline-derived CDR1 and CDR2 are SEHNR and FQNEAQ (reference sequence). Trimming pared 4 bases from V and 0 bases from J, leaving 6 bases between. This CDR3 spans 13 amino acids. Amplification used 60 Vbeta primers and 13 Jbeta primers. TCRdb's table, derived via immunoSEQ multiplex PCR, lists solely in-frame clones and lacks some. Among some 120,000 clones listed, about 80% were seen once. The source is a man aged 25 to 45 in good health and CMV-seronegative. The material sequenced was PBMCs. The chain is built from TRBV7-9 and TRBJ2-5; no firm D call. DNA for the CDR3: TGTGCCAGCAGCTCATCCAACCAAGAGACCCAGTACTTC. Translating it yields CASSSSNQETQYF.